The 23 T cell receptor beta chains below were found in one sample sequenced in a study of blood T cell repertoires in COVID-19. This table comes from immunoSEQ multiplex PCR, and its TCRdb copy is limited to in-frame clones, with some not included. Of 120,000 to 150,000 clones listed, roughly 80% are singletons. Sequenced: peripheral blood. The receptors stem from a woman aged 40 to 55 with active or convalescent COVID-19.

The chain carries TRBV18 and TRBJ2-7, with 7 positions matching TRBD1. CDR3 length: 14 residues. The ends lost 3 bases at V and 5 bases at J; junction bases unmatched: 7. CDR1 is KGHSH, CDR2 LQKENI, per germline. The CDR3 DNA is TGTGCCAGCTCACCTCAGACAGGGCCCCACGAGCAGTACTTC. It encodes CASSPQTGPHEQYF.

The CDR3 protein is CASSLGGQGGGYGYTF. The CDR3 nucleotides read TGTGCCAGCAGCTTAGGCGGACAGGGAGGTGGCTATGGCTACACCTTC. The genes are TRBV7-6 and TRBJ1-2, with TRBD1 identical over 8 bases. Germline assignment: CDR1 SGHVS and CDR2 FNYEAQ. The CDR3 has 16 residues. Germline trimming cut 1 base from V and 4 bases from J; bases unmatched to any gene: 8.

The rearrangement uses TRBV29-1 and TRBJ2-7; perhaps TRBD1 as D (6 bases). Germline-derived CDR1 and CDR2 are SQVTM and ANQGSEA. CDR3 size: 11 residues. Trimming left V 6 bases short and J 2 bases short, with 8 bases between. CDR3: CSVQGPYEQYF. DNA of the CDR3: TGCAGCGTACAGGGTCCCTACGAGCAGTACTTC.

This chain links TRBV28 with TRBJ1-4; tentatively, D is TRBD1 (5 bases). V lost 4 bases and J 5 bases, leaving 17 bases between the germline ends. Germline V CDR1 and CDR2: MDHEN, SYDVKM. The CDR3 extends over 16 amino acids. This CDR3 is CASSSVGGRGNEKLFF. The DNA of the CDR3 is TGTGCCAGCAGTTCCGTGGGGGGGAGGGGAAATGAAAAACTGTTTTTT. The full variable domain, in which reference TRBV28 and TRBJ1-4 provide the parts outside the CDR3, is DVKVTQSSRYLVKRTGEKVFLECVQDMDHENMFWYRQDPGLGLRLIYFSYDVKMKEKGDIPEGYSVSREKKERFSLILESASTNQTSMYLCASSSVGGRGNEKLFFGSGTQLSVL.

This clone was seen once. The rearrangement joins TRBV6-2 or TRBV6-3 to TRBJ2-7; D remains unclear. With 2 bases removed from V and 3 bases from J, the gap between germline ends came to 5 bases. Germline V gene lookup returns CDR1 MNHEY and CDR2 SVGEGT. The CDR3 totals 12 residues. The CDR3 protein is CASSYLVYEQYF. The DNA for the CDR3 is TGTGCCAGCAGTTACCTAGTCTACGAGCAGTACTTC.

The chain joins TRBV7-9 to TRBJ1-2, with no clear D. The V end lost 0 bases, the J end lost 5 bases, and 7 bases lay between the germline ends. Germline V CDR1 and CDR2: SEHNR, FQNEAQ (reference sequence). CDR3 length equals 13 residues. The CDR3, as DNA: TGTGCCAGCAGCTTAGCGGAGCGGTATGGCTACACCTTC. As protein: CASSLAERYGYTF.

On this clone: This specimen includes other DNA sequences encoding the same CDR3. The V and J genes are TRBV3-1 (or the pseudogene TRBV3-2) and TRBJ2-1; TRBD2 agrees at 12 bases. J lost 2 bases, V lost 4 bases, and 3 bases had no gene match. Looked up from germline, CDR1 is LGHDT and CDR2 is YNNKEL (reference sequence). The CDR3 is made up of 16 amino acids. DNA of the CDR3: TGTGCCAGCAGCCCCCTAGCGGGAGGGCCCTACAATGAGCAGTTCTTC. Protein: CASSPLAGGPYNEQFF.

The J gene is TRBJ2-3, the V gene TRBV11-2; D is unclear. V gave up 0 bases and J gave up 3 bases, with 16 bases separating them. This CDR3 region has 17 residues. Germline CDR1 is SGHAT and CDR2 is FQNNGV. CDR3 DNA sequence: TGTGCCAGCAGCTTAGATTTTCGCGCGGTCGGTACAGATACGCAGTATTTT. Residues: CASSLDFRAVGTDTQYF.

The genes are TRBV13 and TRBJ1-3, with 9 bases lining up with TRBD1. Unmatched junction bases numbered 2, after V lost 3 bases and J lost 5 bases. CDR3 length equals 14 residues. Germline V gene data show CDR1 as PRHDT and CDR2 as FYEKMQ (reference sequence). CDR3 in amino acids: CASSFGTGRNTIYF. CDR3 nucleotides: TGTGCCAGCAGCTTCGGGACAGGGAGAAACACCATATATTTT.

This rearrangement joins TRBV4-1 to TRBJ1-2; tentatively, D is TRBD1 (6 bases). The CDR3 consists of 15 residues. From germline, CDR1 is MGHRA and CDR2 YSYEKL. Trimming removed 3 bases at V and 4 bases at J, with 15 bases between. The CDR3 loop reads CASSHEDSQGYGYTF. CDR3 nucleotide sequence: TGCGCCAGCAGCCATGAAGACTCACAGGGCTATGGCTACACCTTC.

The chain recombines TRBV7-9 with TRBJ1-2, with D tentatively TRBD1 (5 bases). CDR1 is SEHNR, CDR2 FQNEAQ, per germline (reference sequence). V gave up 8 bases and J gave up 6 bases, with 19 bases separating them. The CDR3 totals 14 residues. In DNA form, the CDR3 reads TGTGCCAGCCGAAACCAGGGAGGGGTGGATGGCTACACCTTC. Translated: CASRNQGGVDGYTF.

The V call is TRBV5-1, the J call TRBJ2-6; a weak D match, TRBD2 (6 bases). The V gene's germline CDR1 is SGHRS and CDR2 YFSETQ. CDR3 length: 19 residues. V was clipped by 4 bases and J by 4 bases, with 24 bases between them. CDR3 nucleotides: TGCGCCAGCAGCCATTTTGGACTAACAATAAACTCCGGGGCCAACGTCCTGACTTTC. This encodes CASSHFGLTINSGANVLTF.

The J gene is TRBJ1-1, the V gene TRBV7-9, with TRBD1 matching over 11 bases. This CDR3 contains 18 residues. Germline trimming cut 2 bases from V and 1 base from J; bases unmatched to any gene: 9. Germline V lookup: CDR1 SEHNR, CDR2 FQNEAQ (reference sequence). CDR3 region: CASSLYRTGGAGNTEAFF. CDR3 DNA sequence: TGTGCCAGCAGCTTATACCGGACAGGGGGCGCGGGGAACACTGAAGCTTTCTTT.

This clone was detected once. The genes are TRBV6-5 and TRBJ2-1; 12 bases fit TRBD1. The germline V gene encodes CDR1 MNHEY and CDR2 SVGAGI. CDR3 size: 15 residues. V was pared by 2 bases and J by 9 bases, with 5 bases of the junction left unmatched. The CDR3 loop is CASSYRDRGPGEQFF. For the CDR3, the DNA is TGTGCCAGCAGTTACCGGGACAGGGGGCCTGGTGAGCAGTTCTTC.

This clone was found a few times. The chain uses TRBV5-1 and TRBJ1-2; TRBD1 matches 9 bases. Germline loops: CDR1 SGHRS, CDR2 YFSETQ. J lost 6 bases, V lost 4 bases, and 7 bases had no gene match. The CDR3 spans 14 residues. The CDR3 region is CASSPLGTGHGYTF. The DNA of the CDR3 is TGCGCCAGCAGCCCGCTTGGGACAGGGCATGGCTACACCTTC.

This chain links TRBV29-1 with TRBJ1-1, with TRBD1 as a possible D gene (5 bases). The V end was cut by 2 bases, the J end by 0 bases, with 10 bases between. The CDR3 has 14 residues. The germline V gene has CDR1 SQVTM and CDR2 ANQGSEA. CDR3 sequence (DNA): TGCAGCGTTGAATTTCGGGGGGTGAACACTGAAGCTTTCTTT. It specifies CSVEFRGVNTEAFF. The complete variable domain, with remaining parts taken from reference TRBV29-1 and TRBJ1-1, reads SAVISQKPSRDICQRGTSLTIQCQVDSQVTMMFWYRQQPGQSLTLIATANQGSEATYESGFVIDKFPISRPNLTFSTLTVSNMSPEDSSIYLCSVEFRGVNTEAFFGQGTRLTVV.

This chain joins TRBV15 and TRBJ1-5, with 9 bases lining up with TRBD1. This CDR3 region has 17 residues. Germline CDR1 LNHNV, CDR2 YYDKDF (reference sequence). Germline trimming cut 6 bases from V and 1 base from J; bases unmatched to any gene: 10. The CDR3 DNA reads as TGTGCCACCAGTGACGGGACAGGGTCGTGGAGCAATCAGCCCCAGCATTTT. Translation gives CATSDGTGSWSNQPQHF.

The rearrangement links TRBV28 to TRBJ1-4; 7 nucleotides line up with TRBD1. The V and J ends lost 6 bases and 0 bases, in that order; junction bases with no gene match: 7. The CDR3 totals 16 residues. CDR1 is MDHEN and CDR2 is SYDVKM in the germline V gene. The CDR3 nucleotides read TGTGCCAGCAGACCAGGGGGATCGGCAACTAATGAAAAACTGTTTTTT. This sequence encodes CASRPGGSATNEKLFF.

The chain has TRBV19 and TRBJ1-2; 8 nucleotides line up with TRBD1. Losses at the gene ends were 4 bases for V and 4 bases for J; bases not matched to a gene: 5. Germline V gives CDR1 LNHDA, CDR2 SQIVND (reference sequence). The CDR3 contains 14 residues. The CDR3 coding sequence is TGTGCCAGTAGTACCGGGACAGGTGTCTATGGCTACACCTTC. Its translation is CASSTGTGVYGYTF.

This clone was counted only a few times. The genes are TRBV4-1 and TRBJ2-1; 12 positions match TRBD2. The trim removed 3 bases at V and 9 bases at J, leaving 12 bases unmatched. The CDR3 extends over 17 amino acids. Germline V gives CDR1 MGHRA, CDR2 YSYEKL. The CDR3 bases are TGCGCCAGCAGCCAGGCGACTCCTAGCGGGAGGGCCAGTGAGCAGTTCTTC. As protein: CASSQATPSGRASEQFF.

The CDR3 loop is CASSLLGAQDTQYF. CDR3 bases: TGTGCCAGCAGCTTGTTGGGGGCCCAAGATACGCAGTATTTT. The chain has TRBV5-4 and TRBJ2-3; maybe TRBD1 (6 bases). Trimming stripped 1 base from V and 5 bases from J, with 11 bases between. This CDR3 has 14 residues. CDR1 and CDR2 from the germline V gene are SGHNT and YYREEE (reference sequence). The entire variable domain, with the rest obtained from reference TRBV5-4 and TRBJ2-3, is as follows: ETGVTQSPTHLIKTRGQQVTLRCSSQSGHNTVSWYQQALGQGPQFIFQYYREEENGRGNFPPRFSGLQFPNYSSELNVNALELDDSALYLCASSLLGAQDTQYFGPGTRLTVL.

This chain connects TRBV28 to TRBJ2-3, with 7 bases aligning to TRBD2. CDR1 and CDR2 (germline): MDHEN, SYDVKM. Unmatched junction bases numbered 4, after V lost 2 bases and J lost 2 bases. This CDR3 is built from 15 residues. The DNA of the CDR3 is TGTGCCAGCAGTTTAGGGGGGAGGGCCACAGATACGCAGTATTTT. The encoded protein is CASSLGGRATDTQYF.

The rearrangement joins TRBV5-1 to TRBJ1-1; 8 nucleotides match TRBD1. This CDR3 has 14 amino acids. V was pared by 5 bases and J by 3 bases, with 6 bases of the junction left unmatched. Germline lookup yields CDR1 SGHRS and CDR2 YFSETQ. CDR3 coding DNA: TGCGCCAGCAGTCGGACAGGGTTTGACACTGAAGCTTTCTTT. Its protein product is CASSRTGFDTEAFF.